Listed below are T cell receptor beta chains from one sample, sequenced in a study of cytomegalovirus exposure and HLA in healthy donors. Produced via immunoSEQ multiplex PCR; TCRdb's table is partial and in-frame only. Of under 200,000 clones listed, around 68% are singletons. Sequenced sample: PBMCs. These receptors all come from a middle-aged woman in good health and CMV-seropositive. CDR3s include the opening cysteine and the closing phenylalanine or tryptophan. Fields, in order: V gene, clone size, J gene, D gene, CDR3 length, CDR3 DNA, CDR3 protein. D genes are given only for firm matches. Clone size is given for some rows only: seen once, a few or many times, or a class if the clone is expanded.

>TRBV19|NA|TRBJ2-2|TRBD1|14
TGTGCCAGTAACGAACAGGGGGGCACCGGGGAGCTGTTTTTT
CASNEQGGTGELFF
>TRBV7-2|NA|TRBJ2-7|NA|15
TGTGCCAGCAGCCAAGGGACTGCAAGCTCCTACGAGCAGTACTTC
CASSQGTASSYEQYF
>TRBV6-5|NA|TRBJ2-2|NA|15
TGTGCCAGCAGTTACTGGACAGCGAACACCGGGGAGCTGTTTTTT
CASSYWTANTGELFF
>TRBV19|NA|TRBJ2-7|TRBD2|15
TGTGCCAGTAGCCCAATGACTAGCACAAACTACGAGCAGTACTTC
CASSPMTSTNYEQYF
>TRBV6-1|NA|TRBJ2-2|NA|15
TGTGCCAGCAGTGACGGTGGGGCAAACACCGGGGAGCTGTTTTTT
CASSDGGANTGELFF
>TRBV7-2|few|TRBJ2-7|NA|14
TGTGCCAGCAGCGACCGACGACTGGTCTACGAGCAGTACTTC
CASSDRRLVYEQYF
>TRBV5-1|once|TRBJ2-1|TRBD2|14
TGCGCCAGTCAACTAGCGGACCTATACAATGAGCAGTTCTTC
CASQLADLYNEQFF
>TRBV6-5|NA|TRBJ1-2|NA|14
TGTGCCAGCAGTTTGGTATCTGGGCAGAATGGCTACACCTTC
CASSLVSGQNGYTF
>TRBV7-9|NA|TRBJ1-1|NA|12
TGTTCCAGCATGAGGGGGTACACTGAAGCTTTCTTT
CSSMRGYTEAFF
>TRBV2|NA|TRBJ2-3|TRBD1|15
TGTGCCAGCAGTGAACAGGGACAGGAATCAGATACGCAGTATTTT
CASSEQGQESDTQYF
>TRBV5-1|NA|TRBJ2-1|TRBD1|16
TGCGCCAGCAGCTCAGCCTGGTCCGGGACAGGGGGTGTAGAGTTCTTC
CASSSAWSGTGGVEFF
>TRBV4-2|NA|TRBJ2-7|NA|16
TGTGCCAGCAGCCAAGATGTAGGAGGGGGCACCTACGAGCAGTACTTC
CASSQDVGGGTYEQYF
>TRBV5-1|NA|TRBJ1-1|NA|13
TGCGCCAGCAGCTTGGTTGGTCTCGCTAATGCTTTCTTT
CASSLVGLANAFF
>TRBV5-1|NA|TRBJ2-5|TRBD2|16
TGCGCCAGCAGCCCCCAAAATCTAGCGGGAGGGGAGACCCAGTACTTC
CASSPQNLAGGETQYF
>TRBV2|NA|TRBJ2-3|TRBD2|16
TGTGCCAGCAGTGGACCTTCCGGGGGGGGATTAGATACGCAGTATTTT
CASSGPSGGGLDTQYF
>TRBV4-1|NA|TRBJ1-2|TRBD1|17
TGCGCCAGCAGCCAAGATCCGGGGGGACAGGCCTTTTATGGCTACACCTTC
CASSQDPGGQAFYGYTF
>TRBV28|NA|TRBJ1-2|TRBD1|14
TGTGCCAGCAGACCTGAGGACAGGGTGGGCGGCTACACCTTC
CASRPEDRVGGYTF
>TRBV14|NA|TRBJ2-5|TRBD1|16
TGTGCCAGCAGCCAAGCTAGACAGGGCCGGAGGGAGACCCAGTACTTC
CASSQARQGRRETQYF
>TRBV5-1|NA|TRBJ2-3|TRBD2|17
TGCGCCAGCAGCTTGGCCCCGGCTAGCGGGAGTGGAGATACGCAGTATTTT
CASSLAPASGSGDTQYF
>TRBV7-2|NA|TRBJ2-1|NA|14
TGTGCCAGCAGCGAGGGATCACCTAGCAATGAGCAGTTCTTC
CASSEGSPSNEQFF
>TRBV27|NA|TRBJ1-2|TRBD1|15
TGTGCCAGCAGTTCCCTGGACAGGGGCCGCTATGGCTACACCTTC
CASSSLDRGRYGYTF
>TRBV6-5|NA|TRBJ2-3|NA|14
TGTGCCAGCAGTCGGCGGCCTAGCACAGATACGCAGTATTTT
CASSRRPSTDTQYF
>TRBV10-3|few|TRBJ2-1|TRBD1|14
TGTGCCATCACCTTAACAGGGGATGACAATGAGCAGTTCTTC
CAITLTGDDNEQFF
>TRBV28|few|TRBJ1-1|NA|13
TGTGCCAGCAGTCGGGGAGGGTACACTGAAGCTTTCTTT
CASSRGGYTEAFF
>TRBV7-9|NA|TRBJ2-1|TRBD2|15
TGTGCCAGCAGCTCAACTAGCGTTTCCTACAATGAGCAGTTCTTC
CASSSTSVSYNEQFF
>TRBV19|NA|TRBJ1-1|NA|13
TGTGCCAGTACCGAGAGTTTGAACACTGAAGCTTTCTTT
CASTESLNTEAFF
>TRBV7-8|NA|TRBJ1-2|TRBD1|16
TGTGCCAGCAGCCCCAGATCAACACAGGGGGCTGAGGGCTACACCTTC
CASSPRSTQGAEGYTF
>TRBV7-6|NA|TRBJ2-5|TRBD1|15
TGTGCCAGCAGCTTGGTATTGGACAGGGAAGAGACCCAGTACTTC
CASSLVLDREETQYF
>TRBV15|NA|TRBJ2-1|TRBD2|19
TGTGCCACCAGCAGAGAAAAAATTCTTAGCGGGAGGGCCTACAATGAGCAGTTCTTC
CATSREKILSGRAYNEQFF
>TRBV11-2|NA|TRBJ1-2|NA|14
TGTGCCAGCAGCGAAGGGTTGGGGGCCCGGGGCTACACCTTC
CASSEGLGARGYTF
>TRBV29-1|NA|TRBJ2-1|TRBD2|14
TGCAGCGTTGGGTCTAGCGGGGGATACAATGAGCAGTTCTTC
CSVGSSGGYNEQFF
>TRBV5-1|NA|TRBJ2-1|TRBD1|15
TGCGCCAGCAGTAATCCGGGACAGGGGGACCTCGGGCAGTTCTTC
CASSNPGQGDLGQFF
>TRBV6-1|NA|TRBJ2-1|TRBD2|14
TGTGCCAGCAATTCCTGGGCGGGGGGCAATGAGCAGTTCTTC
CASNSWAGGNEQFF
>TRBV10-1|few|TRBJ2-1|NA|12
TGCGCCAGCCGGATCTGGGCGGGTAGGCCGATCTTC
CASRIWAGRPIF
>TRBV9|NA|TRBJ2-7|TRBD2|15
TGTGCCAGCAGTCGGTTAGCGGGAGCGCCCTACGAGCAGTACTTC
CASSRLAGAPYEQYF
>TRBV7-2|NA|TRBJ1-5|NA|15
TGTGCCAGCAGCTCACAGGGAGGGGTCAATCAGCCCCAGCATTTT
CASSSQGGVNQPQHF
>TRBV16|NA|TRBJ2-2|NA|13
TGTGCCAGCAGTCCTACAGCCACCGGGGAGCTGTTTTTT
CASSPTATGELFF
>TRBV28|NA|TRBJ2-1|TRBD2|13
TGTGCCACCCAAGGGGCGGGAGGCCGGGGGCAGTTCTTC
CATQGAGGRGQFF
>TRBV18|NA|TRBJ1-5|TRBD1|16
TGTGCCAGCTCACCAGGGGGACAGGGGATGGGCCAGCCCCAGCATTTT
CASSPGGQGMGQPQHF